These T cell receptor beta chains were read from a single sample in a study of shared clonotypes between healthy human individuals. The assay was immunoSEQ multiplex PCR, and TCRdb's table has in-frame clones only and misses some. The table records about 1.1 million clones, around 78% of them present only once. The specimen was memory CD4+ T cells from PBMCs. The origin of the receptors is a young man in good health. Some clones in this sample may be carry-over from other donors' samples. CDR3s include the opening cysteine and the closing phenylalanine or tryptophan. The D gene is left open where the match is weak. For some rows the clone size is stated as once, few or many, or as a class when expanded; others skip it.

clone_size d_call j_call v_call cdr3_nt cdr3_aa
. TRBD2 TRBJ2-1 TRBV10-1 TGCGCCAGCAGTGTCCGCGGGAGGATCTACAATGAGCAGTTCTTC CASSVRGRIYNEQFF
. TRBD2 TRBJ2-6 TRBV5-1 TGCGCCACCAGCCTGGGGGGGAGCTCTGGGGCCAACGTCCTGACTTTC CATSLGGSSGANVLTF
. TRBD2 TRBJ2-3 TRBV28 TGTGCCAGCAGTTTCGGTAGCGGGTTTTTGTATTTT CASSFGSGFLYF
. . TRBJ2-1 TRBV5-1 TGCGCCAGCAGCTTGAACGCCGGACTTGAATACAATGAGCAGTTCTTC CASSLNAGLEYNEQFF
. TRBD1 TRBJ2-3 TRBV6-5 TGTGCCAGCAGTTACGGAACAGGGGGATTGCCCCATTTT CASSYGTGGLPHF
few . TRBJ2-5 TRBV19 TGTGCCAGTACCGCGGTGGGGCTAGAGACCCAGTACTTC CASTAVGLETQYF
. . TRBJ2-1 TRBV7-3 TGTGCCAGCAGCGAAGCAGGATCCTACAATGAGCAGTTCTTC CASSEAGSYNEQFF
. TRBD2 TRBJ2-7 TRBV7-2 TGTGCCAGCAGCTTAATAGCGGGAGTGGACGAGCAGTACTTC CASSLIAGVDEQYF
. . TRBJ2-7 TRBV25-1 TGTGCCAGCAGCAGCCCCACCTACGAGCAGTACTTC CASSSPTYEQYF
. . TRBJ1-2 TRBV14 TGTGCCAGCAGCCTATACAGAAACTATGGCTACACCTTC CASSLYRNYGYTF
. TRBD1 TRBJ2-3 TRBV2 TGTGCCAGCAGTGAACAGGGGGGCACAGATACGCAGTATTTT CASSEQGGTDTQYF
. . TRBJ1-4 TRBV2 TGTGCCAGCAGTGTCCAGGGAGCTCCTAATGAAAAACTGTTTTTT CASSVQGAPNEKLFF
. . TRBJ2-3 TRBV6-1 TGTGCCAGCAGTGAGGGGGGCGAGGATACGCAGTATTTT CASSEGGEDTQYF
. TRBD2 TRBJ2-7 TRBV7-2 TGTGCCAGCAGGACGGGGACTAGCGGGAGTAACGTGCCCTACGAGCAGTACTTC CASRTGTSGSNVPYEQYF
. . TRBJ1-5 TRBV19 TGTGCCAGTAGTATAGGTGCCCAGCCCCAGCATTTT CASSIGAQPQHF
. TRBD1 TRBJ2-3 TRBV28 TGTGCCAGCATCCCCCTACCGGGACAGGGGGCTACAGATACGCAGTATTTT CASIPLPGQGATDTQYF